This T cell receptor beta chain was recorded in a study of early stage breast cancer tumors. Across the study: Of around 15 invasive breast tumors, about a dozen were hormone receptor-positive, HER2-negative. Study results and caveats: Enriched TCRB sequences shared across patients were mostly commonly generated sequences. Unsorted bulk genomic DNA sequencing lacked pairing and functional marker data. Blood repertoires resembled normal breast more than tumor.

This clone was found once. Its antigen is unknown. A read error may account for a junction end that differs from germline. Germline lookup yields CDR1 SNHLY and CDR2 FYNNEI. This CDR3 contains 14 residues. Clones were sequenced by immunoSEQ multiplex PCR, and TCRdb holds only the in-frame ones, with some missing. The sample lists about 21,000 clones, 75% to 80% occurring once. The TCR comes from a person in their sixties or seventies with breast cancer. The material sequenced was blood. The chain is built from TRBV2 and TRBJ1-1; possibly TRBD1 for D (6 bases). CDR3 DNA sequence: TGTGCCAGCAGAGAAGGACAGAGGAACACTGAAGCTTTCTTT. Amino acids: CASREGQRNTEAFF.